The clone carrying this TCR beta chain was seen ten or more times. A single record per CDR3 protein comes from TCRdb applying MiXCR to the PCR reads. There are roughly 320,000 distinct CDR3 sequences in the sample; about 23% occur only once, and 0.65% to 0.75% lies in the top ten. This sample stems from a study of molecular identifiers for immune sequencing clone quantification. In germline, CDR1 is SGHTA, CDR2 FQGNSA. Trimming removed 1 base at V and 5 bases at J, with 11 bases between. The CDR3 runs 14 residues. The rearrangement joins TRBV7-2 to TRBJ2-5; no clear D. The sequenced sample was naive CD8+ T cells from blood, with Jurkat cell RNA spiked in. This sample's subset: FACS-sorted CD8+CD4-CCR7+CD45RA+ naive T cells. This sequence originates from a human donor in good health. Some libraries in this study had Jurkat cell RNA spiked in. The DNA for the CDR3 is TGTGCCAGCAGCTTAGTAGGGCTAGATGAGACCCAGTACTTC. It codes for CASSLVGLDETQYF.